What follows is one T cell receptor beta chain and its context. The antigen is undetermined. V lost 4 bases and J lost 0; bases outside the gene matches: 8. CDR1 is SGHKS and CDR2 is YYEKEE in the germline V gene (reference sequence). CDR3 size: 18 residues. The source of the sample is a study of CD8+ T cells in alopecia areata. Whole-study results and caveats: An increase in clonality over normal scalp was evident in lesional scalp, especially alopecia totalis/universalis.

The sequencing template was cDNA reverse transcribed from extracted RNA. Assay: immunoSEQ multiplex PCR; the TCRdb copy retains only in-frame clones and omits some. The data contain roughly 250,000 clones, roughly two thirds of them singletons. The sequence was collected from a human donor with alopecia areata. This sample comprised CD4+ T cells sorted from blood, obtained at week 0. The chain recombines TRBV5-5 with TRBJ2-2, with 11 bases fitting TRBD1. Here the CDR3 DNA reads TGTGCCAGCAGCAAGCTACCGGGACAGGGGGCGAACACCGGGGAGCTGTTTTTT. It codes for CASSKLPGQGANTGELFF.